This entry lists 2 T cell receptor beta chains sequenced from one sample in a study of blood T cell repertoires in COVID-19. TCRdb keeps only in-frame clones here, not all; method: immunoSEQ multiplex PCR. The table shows hundreds of thousands of clones, with around 89% occurring only once. Sequencing was done on a sample of peripheral blood. All receptors come from a woman under 40 with COVID-19, enrolled during active disease.

This rearrangement joins TRBV7-9 to TRBJ2-5; 9 nucleotides line up with TRBD1. This CDR3 contains 15 residues. The V segment lost 3 bases and the J segment 4 bases; nucleotides outside the gene matches: 6. Germline V lookup: CDR1 SEHNR, CDR2 FQNEAQ (reference sequence). This CDR3 reads CASSLGDREGETQYF. The CDR3, as DNA: TGTGCCAGCAGCTTGGGGGACAGGGAAGGAGAGACCCAGTACTTC.

The chain links TRBV5-8 to TRBJ2-5; tentative D call: TRBD1 (5 bases). The CDR3 contains 16 residues. CDR1 is SGHTS, CDR2 YDEGEE, per germline. Trimming left V 1 base short and J 5 bases short, with 18 bases between. CDR3 residues: CASSLSPATGSETQYF. The CDR3 bases are TGTGCCAGCAGCTTGAGTCCCGCCACAGGTTCGGAGACCCAGTACTTC.